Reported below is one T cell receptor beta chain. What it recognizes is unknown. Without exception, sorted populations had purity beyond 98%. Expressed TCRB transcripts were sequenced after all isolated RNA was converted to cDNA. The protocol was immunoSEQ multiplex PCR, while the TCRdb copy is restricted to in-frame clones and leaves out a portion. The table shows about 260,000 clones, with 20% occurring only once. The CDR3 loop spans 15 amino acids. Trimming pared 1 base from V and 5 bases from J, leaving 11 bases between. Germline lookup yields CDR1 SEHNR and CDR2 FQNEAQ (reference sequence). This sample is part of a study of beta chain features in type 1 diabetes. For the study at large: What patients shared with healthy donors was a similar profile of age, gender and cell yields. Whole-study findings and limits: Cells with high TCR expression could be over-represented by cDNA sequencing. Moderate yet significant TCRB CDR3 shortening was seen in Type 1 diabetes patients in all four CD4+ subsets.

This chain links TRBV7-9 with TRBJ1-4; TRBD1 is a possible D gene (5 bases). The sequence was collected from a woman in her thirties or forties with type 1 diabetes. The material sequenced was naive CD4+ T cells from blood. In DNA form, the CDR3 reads TGTGCCAGCAGCTTAGTCCAGGGAAAGAATGAAAAACTGTTTTTT. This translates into CASSLVQGKNEKLFF.